This TCR beta chain was recovered during a study of CD4 and CD8 cells across lung adenocarcinoma regions. The patients had localized lung adenocarcinoma, a non-small cell subtype. The germline V gene encodes CDR1 MNHEY and CDR2 SVGAGI. Trimming cost V 4 bases and J 0 bases, with 6 bases left between them. This CDR3 has 13 amino acids. In TCRdb, the PCR reads were re-called with MiXCR into one record per CDR3 protein. The sample holds thousands of distinct CDR3 sequences; roughly 44% are singletons and the top ten take 95%. This receptor was obtained from a male donor with lung adenocarcinoma. The CD4 and CD8 labels of this study may be unreliable. Sequencing was performed on CD8+ T cells from the center of a lung tumor. The chain couples TRBV6-5 to TRBJ1-2; maybe TRBD1 (5 bases). The CDR3 loop reads CASSWGPNYGYTF. The DNA of the CDR3 is TGTGCCAGCAGTTGGGGCCCTAACTATGGCTACACCTTC.